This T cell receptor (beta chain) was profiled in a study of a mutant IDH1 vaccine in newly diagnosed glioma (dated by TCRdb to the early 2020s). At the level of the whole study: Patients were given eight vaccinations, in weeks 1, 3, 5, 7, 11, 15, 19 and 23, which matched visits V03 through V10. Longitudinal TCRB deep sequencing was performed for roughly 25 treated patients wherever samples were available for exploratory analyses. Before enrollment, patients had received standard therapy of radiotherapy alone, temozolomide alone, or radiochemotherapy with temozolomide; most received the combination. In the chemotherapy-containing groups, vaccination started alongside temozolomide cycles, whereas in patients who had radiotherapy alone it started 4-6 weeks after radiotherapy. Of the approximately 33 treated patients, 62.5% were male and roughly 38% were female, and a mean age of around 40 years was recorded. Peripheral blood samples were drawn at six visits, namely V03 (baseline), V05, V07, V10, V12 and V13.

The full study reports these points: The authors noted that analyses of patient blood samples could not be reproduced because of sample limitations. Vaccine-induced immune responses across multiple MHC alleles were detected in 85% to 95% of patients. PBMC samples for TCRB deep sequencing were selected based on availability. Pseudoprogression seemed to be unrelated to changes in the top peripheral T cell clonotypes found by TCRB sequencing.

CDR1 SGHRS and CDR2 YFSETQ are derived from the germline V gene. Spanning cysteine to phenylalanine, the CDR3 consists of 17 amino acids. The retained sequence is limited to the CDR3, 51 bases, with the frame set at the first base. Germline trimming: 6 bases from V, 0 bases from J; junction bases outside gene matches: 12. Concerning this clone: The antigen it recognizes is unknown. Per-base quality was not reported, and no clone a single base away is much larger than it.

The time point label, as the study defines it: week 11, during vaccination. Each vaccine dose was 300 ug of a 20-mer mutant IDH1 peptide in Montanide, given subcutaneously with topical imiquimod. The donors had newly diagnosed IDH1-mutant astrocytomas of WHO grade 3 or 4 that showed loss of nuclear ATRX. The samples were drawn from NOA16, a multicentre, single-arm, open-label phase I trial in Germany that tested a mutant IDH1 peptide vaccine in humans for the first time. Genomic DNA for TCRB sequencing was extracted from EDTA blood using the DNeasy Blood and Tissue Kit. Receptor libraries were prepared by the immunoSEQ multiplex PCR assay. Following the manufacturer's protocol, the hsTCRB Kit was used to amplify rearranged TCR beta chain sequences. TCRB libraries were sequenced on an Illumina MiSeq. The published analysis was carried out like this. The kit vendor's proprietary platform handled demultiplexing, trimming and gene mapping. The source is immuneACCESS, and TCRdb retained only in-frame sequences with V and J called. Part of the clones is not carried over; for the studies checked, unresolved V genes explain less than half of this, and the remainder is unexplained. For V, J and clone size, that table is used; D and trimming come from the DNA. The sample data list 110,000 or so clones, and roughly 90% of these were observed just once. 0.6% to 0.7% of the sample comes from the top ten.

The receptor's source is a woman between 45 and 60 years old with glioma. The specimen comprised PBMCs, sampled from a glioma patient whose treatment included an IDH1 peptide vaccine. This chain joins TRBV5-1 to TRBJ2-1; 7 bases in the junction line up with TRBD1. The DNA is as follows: TGCGCCAGCATCCCCACCGGGACAGCCAGCTCCTACAATGAGCAGTTCTTC. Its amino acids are CASIPTGTASSYNEQFF. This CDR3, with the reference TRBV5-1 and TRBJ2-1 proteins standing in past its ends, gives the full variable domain KAGVTQTPRYLIKTRGQQVTLSCSPISGHRSVSWYQQTPGQGLQFLFEYFSETQRNKGNFPGRFSGRQFSNSRSEMNVSTLELGDSALYLCASIPTGTASSYNEQFFGPGTRLTVL.